This TCR beta chain was captured in a study of CD8 T cells in Susac syndrome. Sequencing targeted TCR beta in T cells from blood (CD8+ and CD4+). The healthy controls were matched to patients by age and sex. It was negative isolation that provided the CD8+ and CD4+ T cells, whereas TEMRA cells were enriched by FACS. Reverse transcription of roughly 0.5 to 1 ug RNA used random hexamers. Amplification of TCR beta CDR3 across 54 Vbeta and 13 Jbeta was performed with immunoSEQ multiplex PCR. One entry per CDR3 protein, called by TCRdb with MiXCR from the immunoSEQ multiplex PCR reads. The sample contains roughly 110,000 distinct CDR3 sequences, about nine tenths of which appear only once. The CDR3 length is 14 residues. V lost 7 bases and J lost 3, with 16 bases in between. CDR1 and CDR2 from the germline V gene are SNHLY and FYNNEI.

This chain uses TRBV2 with TRBJ2-7; perhaps D is TRBD1 or TRBD2 (5 bases each). The material sequenced was CD8+ T cells from PBMCs. This clonotype originated in a human donor in good health. The CDR3 is CASKFDRGNYEQYF. The CDR3 bases are TGTGCCAGCAAATTCGACAGAGGGAACTACGAGCAGTACTTC.